The 5 T cell receptor beta chains given below trace back to one sample, sequenced in a study of early T cells in non-severe SARS-CoV-2 infection. TCRdb independently ran MiXCR on the 5' RACE reads; one entry per CDR3 protein. The data show 90,000 to 120,000 distinct CDR3 sequences, with roughly 10% seen just once and about 8.1% held by the top ten. Sequenced material: whole blood. These receptor sequences come from an adult who was a healthcare worker with PCR-confirmed SARS-CoV-2 infection or an uninfected control (not recorded which).

Many counts were recorded for this clonotype. The chain has TRBV7-9 and TRBJ2-5; unclear D gene. The CDR3 extends over 15 amino acids. Germline V gene lookup returns CDR1 SEHNR and CDR2 FQNEAQ (reference sequence). V was clipped by 1 base and J by 4 bases, with 13 bases between them. CDR3 protein: CASSLEGLEGETQYF. DNA of the CDR3: TGTGCCAGCAGCTTAGAGGGCCTCGAAGGAGAGACCCAGTACTTC.

This clonotype was observed a few times. This sequence joins TRBV6-6 and TRBJ1-5; D call uncertain. V lost 0 bases and J 4 bases, leaving 7 bases between the germline ends. The length of the CDR3 is 14 residues. Per germline, CDR1 MNHNY and CDR2 SVGAGI (reference sequence). Here the CDR3 reads CASSYSLRNQPQHF. CDR3 sequence (DNA): TGTGCCAGCAGTTACTCACTCAGAAATCAGCCCCAGCATTTT.

This clonotype was counted many times. J is TRBJ2-3 and V is TRBV5-5; no firm D call. This CDR3 comprises 13 residues. From germline, CDR1 is SGHKS and CDR2 YYEKEE (reference sequence). V was trimmed by 4 bases and J by 6 bases, leaving 12 bases between them. CDR3 amino acids: CASSGNVLDTQYF. In DNA, the CDR3 is TGTGCCAGCAGCGGAAATGTACTTGATACGCAGTATTTT.

Ten or more counts support this clonotype. The genes are TRBV2 and TRBJ2-7; D gene uncertain. CDR1 and CDR2 from the germline V gene are SNHLY and FYNNEI. This CDR3 is built from 12 residues. Trimming stripped 7 bases from V and 0 bases from J, with 7 bases between. CDR3 protein: CASKTDSYEQYF. The DNA of the CDR3 is TGTGCCAGCAAAACAGACTCCTACGAGCAGTACTTC.

Worth noting for this clonotype: The junction differs from germline at one of its ends, possibly a read error. The chain links TRBV4-1 to TRBJ2-3, with 8 bases lining up with TRBD1. CDR3 length equals 13 residues. CDR1 and CDR2 from the germline V gene are MGHRA and YSYEKL. The DNA of the CDR3 is TGCGCCAGCAGCCAAGCCGGGACAGGTACGCAGTATTTT. It encodes CASSQAGTGTQYF.